This entry lists 3 T cell receptor beta chains sequenced from one sample in a study of blood T cells in healthy people across ages. A second about 7 to 11 cycle PCR used barcoded and J-beta primers. TCRdb called the 5' RACE reads again in MiXCR, with one record for every CDR3 protein. The sample holds around 700,000 distinct CDR3 sequences; roughly 25% are singletons and the top ten take 9.4%. The data were also submitted as part of a second study, on T cells of mothers and their children.

The sample comprised blood. These TCRs come from a boy aged 5-17 years in good health.

This clonotype was counted ten times or more. The chain carries TRBV7-2 and TRBJ2-5; 9 bases map to TRBD1. Per germline, CDR1 SGHTA and CDR2 FQGNSA. The V and J ends lost 5 bases and 1 base, in that order; junction bases with no gene match: 5. CDR3 length: 15 residues. DNA for the CDR3: TGTGCCAGCAGCCCAAAACAGGGGGCCCAAGAGACCCAGTACTTC. Protein sequence: CASSPKQGAQETQYF. Drawing the rest from reference TRBV7-2 and TRBJ2-5, the complete variable domain is GAGVSQSPSNKVTEKGKDVELRCDPISGHTALYWYRQSLGQGLEFLIYFQGNSAPDKSGLPSDRFSAERTGGSVSTLTIQRTQQEDSAVYLCASSPKQGAQETQYFGPGTRLLVL.

The gene calls are TRBV28 and TRBJ2-3; D unclear. This CDR3 spans 16 amino acids. V lost 2 bases to trimming and J lost 7 bases, with 19 bases between them. Germline CDR1 is MDHEN and CDR2 is SYDVKM. CDR3 amino acids: CASSLISGPELNTQYF. The CDR3 DNA is TGTGCCAGCAGTTTAATTTCCGGACCAGAGCTGAATACGCAGTATTTT.

This clonotype was counted a few times. The gene calls are TRBV15 and TRBJ1-4; tentatively, D is TRBD1 (5 bases). CDR3 length equals 14 residues. From germline, CDR1 is LNHNV and CDR2 YYDKDF (reference sequence). Trimming took 1 base from V and 7 from J, leaving 10 bases between them. In DNA, the CDR3 is TGTGCCACCAGCAGAGTGGGGGGAATTGAAAAACTGTTTTTT. It codes for CATSRVGGIEKLFF.